The sequence of this TCR beta chain was determined in a study of T cells in Graves' hyperthyroidism and ophthalmopathy. Fresh peripheral blood, about 10 ml of it, supplied the PBMCs. RNA transcripts gave rise to amplified TCR beta CDR3 regions. HTBI primers were employed in a first-round RT-PCR of the TCR CDR3. TCRdb re-called the multiplex PCR reads through MiXCR, storing one row per CDR3 protein. The sample includes about 380,000 distinct CDR3 sequences, about 15% seen only once; the top ten take roughly 11%. CDR1 and CDR2 (germline): DFQATT, SNEGSKA (reference sequence). V shed 1 base and J 6 bases; nucleotides not matched to a gene: 7. The CDR3 is made up of 14 amino acids.

This chain uses TRBV20-1 with TRBJ1-1, with 8 bases aligning to TRBD1. The sample consisted of blood. The TCR comes from a woman aged 55-70 years with Graves' hyperthyroidism. The CDR3 loop is CSARAPGQGAEAFF. The CDR3, as DNA: TGCAGTGCTAGAGCCCCCGGACAGGGTGCTGAAGCTTTCTTT.